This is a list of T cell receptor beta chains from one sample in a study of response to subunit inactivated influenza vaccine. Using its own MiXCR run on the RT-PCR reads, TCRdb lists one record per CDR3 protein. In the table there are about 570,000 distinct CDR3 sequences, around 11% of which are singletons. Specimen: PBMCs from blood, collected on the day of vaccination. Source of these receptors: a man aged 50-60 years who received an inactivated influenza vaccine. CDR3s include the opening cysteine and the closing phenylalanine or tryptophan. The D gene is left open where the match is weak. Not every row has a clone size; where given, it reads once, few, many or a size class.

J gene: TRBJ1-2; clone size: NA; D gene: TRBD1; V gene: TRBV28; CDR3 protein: CASTIRDRRPLF; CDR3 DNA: TGTGCCAGCACCATCCGGGACAGGAGGCCTCTCTTC
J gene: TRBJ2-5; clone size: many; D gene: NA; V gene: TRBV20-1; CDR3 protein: CSARDTETVQETQYF; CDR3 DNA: TGCAGTGCTAGAGATACCGAGACAGTCCAAGAGACCCAGTACTTC
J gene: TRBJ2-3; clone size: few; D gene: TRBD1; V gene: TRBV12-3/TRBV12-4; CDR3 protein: CASSFSHQMTGATDTQYF; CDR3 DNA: TGTGCCAGCAGTTTTTCCCATCAGATGACAGGGGCCACAGATACGCAGTATTTT
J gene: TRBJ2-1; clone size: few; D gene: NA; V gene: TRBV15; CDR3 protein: CATSRDGDLKWQFF; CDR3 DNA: TGTGCCACCAGCAGAGATGGGGACCTAAAGTGGCAGTTCTTC
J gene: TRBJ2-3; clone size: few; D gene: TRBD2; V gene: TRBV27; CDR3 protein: CASSLSERELGTDTQYF; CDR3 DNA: TGTGCCAGCAGTTTATCGGAGCGGGAGTTGGGCACAGATACGCAGTATTTT
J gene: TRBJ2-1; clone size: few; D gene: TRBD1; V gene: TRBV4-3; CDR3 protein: CASSRGQGRSNEQFF; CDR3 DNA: TGCGCCAGCAGCCGGGGACAGGGTAGGTCCAATGAGCAGTTCTTC
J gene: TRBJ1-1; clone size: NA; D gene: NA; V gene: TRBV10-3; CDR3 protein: CAISDQPGSEAFF; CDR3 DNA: TGTGCCATCAGTGATCAACCAGGGTCAGAAGCTTTCTTT
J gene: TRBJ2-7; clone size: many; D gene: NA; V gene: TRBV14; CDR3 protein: CASSQDARGPLYEQYF; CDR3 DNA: TGTGCCAGCAGCCAAGATGCAAGGGGACCACTCTACGAGCAGTACTTC
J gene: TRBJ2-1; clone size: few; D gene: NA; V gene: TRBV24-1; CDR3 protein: CATSDTLNEQFF; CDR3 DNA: TGTGCCACCAGTGACACCCTTAATGAGCAGTTCTTC
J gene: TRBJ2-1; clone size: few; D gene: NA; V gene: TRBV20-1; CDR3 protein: CSARGLSESSYNEQFF; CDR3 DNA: TGCAGTGCTAGAGGTTTATCGGAGAGCTCCTACAATGAGCAGTTCTTC
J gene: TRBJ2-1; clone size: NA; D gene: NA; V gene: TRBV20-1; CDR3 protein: CSAKQSGRNYNEQFF; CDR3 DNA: TGCAGTGCAAAGCAGAGCGGGCGCAACTACAATGAGCAGTTCTTC
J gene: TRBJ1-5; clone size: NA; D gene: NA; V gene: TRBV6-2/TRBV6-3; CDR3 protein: CASSYMSKGGNQPQHF; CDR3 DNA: TGTGCCAGCAGTTACATGTCCAAAGGGGGCAATCAGCCCCAGCATTTT
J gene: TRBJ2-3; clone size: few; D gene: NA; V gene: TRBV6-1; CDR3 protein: CASSPETATDTQYF; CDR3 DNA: TGTGCCAGCAGTCCTGAGACAGCCACAGATACGCAGTATTTT
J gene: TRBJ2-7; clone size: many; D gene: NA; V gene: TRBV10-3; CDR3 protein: CAISEGTPTRPYEQYF; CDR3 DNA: TGTGCCATCAGTGAGGGGACACCCACCAGGCCCTACGAGCAGTACTTC
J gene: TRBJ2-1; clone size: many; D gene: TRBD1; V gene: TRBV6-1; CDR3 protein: CASSQTGGLTSSYNEQFF; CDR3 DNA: TGTGCCAGCAGTCAGACAGGGGGCTTGACCTCTTCCTACAATGAGCAGTTCTTC
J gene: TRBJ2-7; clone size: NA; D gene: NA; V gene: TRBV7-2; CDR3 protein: CASSPRQVFYEQYF; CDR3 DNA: TGTGCCAGCAGCCCACGCCAGGTCTTCTACGAGCAGTACTTC
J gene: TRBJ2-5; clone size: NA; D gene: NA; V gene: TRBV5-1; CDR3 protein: CASSSRPGQEGQETQYF; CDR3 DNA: TGCGCCAGCAGCTCCCGGCCAGGGCAGGAAGGCCAAGAGACCCAGTACTTC
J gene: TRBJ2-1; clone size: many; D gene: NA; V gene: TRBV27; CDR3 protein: CASSPWGGYEQFF; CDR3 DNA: TGTGCCAGCAGTCCTTGGGGCGGGTATGAGCAGTTCTTC
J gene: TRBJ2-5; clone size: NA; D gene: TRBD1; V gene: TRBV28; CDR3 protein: CASSRVGQGLLGTQYF; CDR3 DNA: TGTGCCAGCAGTCGCGTGGGACAGGGACTCTTGGGGACCCAGTACTTC
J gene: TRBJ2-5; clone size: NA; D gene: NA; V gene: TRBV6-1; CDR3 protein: CASSEYEGGIQYF; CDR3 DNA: TGTGCCAGCAGTGAGTACGAGGGCGGTATCCAGTACTTC
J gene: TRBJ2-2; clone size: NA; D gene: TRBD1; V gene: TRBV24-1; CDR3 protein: CATSDSGTADTGELFF; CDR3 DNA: TGTGCCACCAGTGACTCCGGGACAGCAGACACCGGGGAGCTGTTTTTT
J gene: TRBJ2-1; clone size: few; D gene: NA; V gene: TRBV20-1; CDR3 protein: CSASQEGQLTVNNEQFF; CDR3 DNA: TGCAGTGCTAGCCAGGAGGGACAGCTAACAGTTAACAATGAGCAGTTCTTC
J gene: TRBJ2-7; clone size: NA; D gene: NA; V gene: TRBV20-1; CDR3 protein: CSARVPGGQGYEQYF; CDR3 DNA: TGCAGTGCTAGAGTTCCCGGGGGCCAGGGCTACGAGCAGTACTTC
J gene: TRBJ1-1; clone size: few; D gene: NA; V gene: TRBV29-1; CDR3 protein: CSGASDRNTEAFF; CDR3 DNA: TGCAGCGGAGCCAGTGATCGGAACACTGAAGCTTTCTTT
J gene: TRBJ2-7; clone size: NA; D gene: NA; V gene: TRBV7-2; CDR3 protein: CASSLPSLYEQYF; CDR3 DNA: TGTGCCAGCAGCTTACCGAGCCTCTACGAGCAGTACTTC
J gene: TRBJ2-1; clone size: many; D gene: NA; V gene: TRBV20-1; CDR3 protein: CSARDHLGTDRIRVDEQFF; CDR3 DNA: TGCAGTGCTAGAGATCATCTCGGCACTGACAGAATTAGGGTCGATGAGCAGTTCTTC
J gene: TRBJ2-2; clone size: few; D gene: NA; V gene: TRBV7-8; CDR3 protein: CASSSRRIPNTEELFF; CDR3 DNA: TGTGCCAGCAGCTCCCGGAGGATCCCGAACACCGAGGAGCTGTTTTTT
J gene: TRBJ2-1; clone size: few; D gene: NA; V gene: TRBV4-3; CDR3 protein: CASSRGDLYNEQFF; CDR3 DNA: TGCGCCAGTTCTAGGGGGGACCTCTACAATGAGCAGTTCTTC
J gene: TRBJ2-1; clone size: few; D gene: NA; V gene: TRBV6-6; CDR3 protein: CASSLGPHNEQFF; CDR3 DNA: TGTGCCAGCAGTCTCGGACCTCATAATGAGCAGTTCTTC
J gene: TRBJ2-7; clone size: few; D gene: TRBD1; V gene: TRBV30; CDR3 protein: CAWSDGTGGEQYF; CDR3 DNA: TGTGCCTGGAGTGACGGGACAGGGGGCGAGCAGTACTTC
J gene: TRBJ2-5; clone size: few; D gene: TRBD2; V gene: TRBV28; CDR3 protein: CASWASGSRRETQYF; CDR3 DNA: TGTGCCAGCTGGGCTAGCGGGAGTCGACGGGAGACCCAGTACTTC
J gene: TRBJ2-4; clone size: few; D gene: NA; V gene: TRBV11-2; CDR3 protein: CASSLSGIQYF; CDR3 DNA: TGTGCCAGCAGCCTATCCGGCATTCAGTACTTC
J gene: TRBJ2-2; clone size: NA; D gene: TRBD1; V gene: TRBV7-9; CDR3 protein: CASRRGIGELFF; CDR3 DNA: TGTGCCAGCCGCAGGGGGATCGGGGAGCTGTTTTTT
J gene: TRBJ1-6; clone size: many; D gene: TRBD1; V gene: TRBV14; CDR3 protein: CASSQDGQGGSPLHF; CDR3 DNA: TGTGCCAGCAGCCAGGACGGACAGGGAGGATCACCCCTCCACTTT
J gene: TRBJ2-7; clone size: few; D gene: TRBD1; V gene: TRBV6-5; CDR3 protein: CASSYETGTGVTYEQYF; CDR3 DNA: TGTGCCAGCAGTTACGAAACCGGGACAGGGGTGACCTACGAGCAGTACTTC